This T cell receptor (beta chain) was obtained from a study of T-cell reconstitution after alpha-beta-depleted transplantation in children. Notes on the study in general: From newly produced T cells came most of the T-cell counts and diversity one year after transplant.

This CDR3 spans 16 amino acids. V lost 3 bases, J lost 5 bases, and 6 bases stayed unmatched. Germline V gives CDR1 SGHRS, CDR2 YFSETQ. Researchers prepared the TCRbeta library using unique molecular identifiers, the study reports. MiXCR was run by TCRdb on the PCR reads, yielding one entry per CDR3 protein. This sample has 600,000 to 700,000 distinct CDR3 sequences; 13% occur once, and the top ten carry 0.79%. The table lists this clonotype with a few counts. Its specificity is not known. The clonotype was recovered from a girl aged 2 to 10 with congenital amegakaryocytic thrombocytopenia, due to receive a stem cell transplant. The specimen was PBMCs, collected before TCRalphabeta/CD19-depleted stem cell transplant. This chain connects TRBV5-1 to TRBJ2-1, with 12 nucleotides matching TRBD2. CDR3 bases: TGCGCCAGCAGCTGGGTCGCTAGCGGGGGGGACAATGAGCAGTTCTTC. Amino acids: CASSWVASGGDNEQFF.